The 13 T cell receptor beta chains listed next were all sequenced from one sample in a study of prognosis after radiotherapy for stage I lung cancer. Two rounds of multiplex PCR amplified TCR beta CDR3 from genomic DNA. Round-one PCR had primers specific to each TRBV and TRBJ gene. One entry per CDR3 protein results from TCRdb running MiXCR on the multiplex PCR reads. The profile shows about 31,000 distinct CDR3 sequences, roughly 40% of them singletons. The material was PBMCs, obtained before or after stereotactic body radiation therapy (not recorded which). The receptor source for this set is a donor of 50 years or more with non-small cell lung cancer.

This clonotype was seen many times. This chain connects TRBV2 to TRBJ1-6, with D possibly matching TRBD1 (5 bases). CDR3 length: 14 amino acids. Germline V gene data show CDR1 as SNHLY and CDR2 as FYNNEI. V lost 7 bases to trimming and J lost 7 bases, with 14 bases between them. CDR3 protein: CASNRQSSNSPLHF. The CDR3 DNA follows: TGTGCCAGCAATAGACAGTCATCAAATTCACCCCTCCACTTT.

The V and J genes are TRBV20-1 and TRBJ2-3; 7 nucleotides match TRBD2. CDR1 is DFQATT and CDR2 is SNEGSKA in the germline V gene (reference sequence). The CDR3 is 17 amino acids. J gave up 0 bases and V 2 bases, and 11 bases lay outside the gene matches. The CDR3 nucleotides are TGCAGTGCTAGACCCCCACGGGGGGAGTGTAGCACAGATACGCAGTATTTT. It is translated as CSARPPRGECSTDTQYF.

This clonotype was recorded many times. J is TRBJ2-7 and V is TRBV6-1; D might be TRBD1 (6 bases). The CDR3 is 13 amino acids. Trimming shortened V by 5 bases and J by 2 bases, and 10 bases separated the two germline ends. The germline V gene has CDR1 MNHNS and CDR2 SASEGT. The CDR3 loop reads CASSRQVTYEQYF. The CDR3 bases are TGTGCCAGCAGTAGACAGGTAACCTACGAGCAGTACTTC.

This clonotype is termed medium-sized. V usage is TRBV27 and J usage is TRBJ2-7, with 11 bases that match TRBD1. V trimming: 4 bases; J trimming: 4 bases; junction bases outside the gene matches: 6. This CDR3 is built from 15 residues. Germline V lookup: CDR1 MNHEY, CDR2 SMNVEV (reference sequence). The CDR3 loop is CASSSGGTGGYEQYF. CDR3 sequence (DNA): TGTGCCAGCAGTTCGGGGGGGACAGGGGGATACGAGCAGTACTTC.

This clonotype showed up many times. The chain has TRBV20-1 and TRBJ2-5, with 9 bases fitting TRBD1. The length of the CDR3 is 14 residues. The V and J ends lost 4 bases and 5 bases, in that order; junction bases with no gene match: 8. Germline loops: CDR1 DFQATT, CDR2 SNEGSKA (reference sequence). CDR3 coding DNA: TGCAGTGCTACGACAGGGGGGGGCCGGGAGACCCAGTACTTC. It translates to CSATTGGGRETQYF.

The chain employs TRBV2 and TRBJ2-2; D unresolved. This CDR3 comprises 13 residues. Germline CDR1 SNHLY, CDR2 FYNNEI. Trimming removed 6 bases at V and 4 bases at J, with 9 bases between. As DNA, the CDR3 is TGTGCCAGCAGGGAGTCCGGCACCGGGGAGCTGTTTTTT. This encodes CASRESGTGELFF.

This clonotype was counted at least ten times. V usage is TRBV18 and J usage is TRBJ1-3, with 11 nucleotides matching TRBD1. CDR1 and CDR2 (germline): KGHSH, LQKENI. The CDR3 has 18 residues. J lost 0 bases, V lost 3 bases, and 7 bases had no gene match. CDR3 sequence reads: CASSPRSGTGGSGNTIYF. The CDR3 nucleotides read TGTGCCAGCTCACCGCGGTCCGGGACAGGGGGCTCTGGAAACACCATATATTTT.

At least ten counts were recorded for this clonotype. The V gene is TRBV29-1, the J gene TRBJ2-7, with 9 bases fitting TRBD1. Germline V gene data show CDR1 as SQVTM and CDR2 as ANQGSEA. This CDR3 comprises 12 residues. Losses at the gene ends were 4 bases for V and 3 bases for J; bases not matched to a gene: 1. The CDR3 nucleotides are TGCAGCGTTGTGGGACAGGGCTACGAGCAGTACTTC. Residues: CSVVGQGYEQYF.

This clonotype came up once. This likely stems from a read error, as it lies one base from a far larger clone. This chain joins TRBV11-2 and TRBJ2-2; 9 nucleotides match TRBD2. Germline V gene sequence: CDR1 SGHAT, CDR2 FQNNGV. There are 15 residues in the CDR3. J was trimmed by 4 bases and V by 5 bases; bases with no gene match: 5. CDR3 sequence reads: CASSQGGLATGELFF. The DNA for the CDR3 is TGTGCCAGCAGCCAGGGGGGACTAGCCACCGGGGAGCTGTTTTTT.

This clonotype showed up many times. This rearrangement joins TRBV6-1 to TRBJ1-5; maybe TRBD1 (5 bases). V was pared by 6 bases and J by 7 bases, with 19 bases between. CDR3 size: 15 residues. The V gene's germline CDR1 is MNHNS and CDR2 SASEGT. CDR3 bases: TGTGCCAGCAGCCCCGACCTGGGGGAATGGCAGCCCCAGCATTTT. Its translation: CASSPDLGEWQPQHF.

This clonotype was observed at least ten times. The chain couples TRBV7-2 to TRBJ1-3; D gene uncertain. The CDR3 consists of 17 residues. CDR1 is SGHTA, CDR2 FQGNSA, per germline. Between the trimmed V and J ends, which lost 6 bases and 0 bases, there was a span of 18 bases. CDR3 amino acids: CASSLTGFSSSGNTIYF. The CDR3 nucleotides are TGTGCCAGCAGTTTAACGGGCTTCTCAAGCTCTGGAAACACCATATATTTT.

This clonotype was observed at least ten times. The J gene is TRBJ2-3, the V gene TRBV7-2; tentative D call: TRBD2 (6 bases). Germline assignment: CDR1 SGHTA and CDR2 FQGNSA. V lost 1 base and J 1 base, leaving 15 bases between the germline ends. This CDR3 is 17 amino acids long. Here the CDR3 reads CASSLDLSSGRTDTQYF. CDR3 nucleotide sequence: TGTGCCAGCAGCTTAGATCTTTCCAGCGGGCGCACAGATACGCAGTATTTT.

As for this clonotype: The CDR3 carries no conserved terminal phenylalanine or tryptophan, so it likely arises from a read error. V and J are TRBV3-1 and TRBJ1-1; D is undetermined. V was cut by 4 bases and J by 4 bases, with 16 bases left in between. This CDR3 region has 15 residues. Germline assignment: CDR1 LGHDT and CDR2 YNNKEL (reference sequence). DNA of the CDR3: TGTGCCAGCAGCCCCCGTGTCGGGGATTGCACTGAAGCTTTCCTT. Amino acids: CASSPRVGDCTEAFL.